One sample yielded the 19 T cell receptor beta chains listed below, sequenced in a study of cytomegalovirus exposure and HLA in healthy donors (dated by TCRdb to 2016 to 2017). Library generation was performed with the immunoSEQ multiplex PCR assay. For the multiplex PCR, a mixture combining 60 forward primers for TCR Vbeta segments and 13 reverse primers for TCR Jbeta segments was used. This immuneACCESS table, as held by TCRdb, lists in-frame sequences with V and J called but not all clones. Of the missing ones, under half trace to an unresolved V gene in checked studies; the others have no known cause. For this sample there are 150,000 or so clones; around 82% appear just once. In total, the top ten clones hold more than 0.85% of the sample. What was sequenced was PBMCs. The receptors come from a man between 25 and 39 years old in good health and CMV-seronegative.

A remark on this clone: Other DNA sequences of this sample code for an identical CDR3. This chain joins TRBV5-1 and TRBJ2-7, with 7 bases identical to TRBD1. The CDR3 runs to 12 residues. Germline values: CDR1 SGHRS, CDR2 YFSETQ. J lost 4 bases, V lost 2 bases, and 0 bases had no gene match. DNA of the CDR3: TGCGCCAGCAGCTTACAGGGGTACGAGCAGTACTTC. Amino acid sequence: CASSLQGYEQYF.

The rearrangement uses TRBV30 and TRBJ1-2; 9 positions match TRBD1. CDR1 is GTSNPN, CDR2 SVGIG, per germline (reference sequence). Trimming removed 5 bases from V and 6 bases from J; junction bases left unmatched: 10. This CDR3 comprises 14 residues. The CDR3 is CAWVGFGQGNGYTF. The DNA of the CDR3 is TGTGCCTGGGTGGGGTTTGGACAGGGGAATGGCTACACCTTC.

This clone is a singleton in its sample. CDR3 amino acids: CASSYPGQNTEAFF. The CDR3 coding sequence is TGTGCCAGCAGTTATCCGGGACAGAACACTGAAGCTTTCTTT. V usage is TRBV6-6 and J usage is TRBJ1-1; maybe TRBD1 (6 bases). Between the trimmed V and J ends, which lost 3 bases and 1 base, there was a span of 9 bases. CDR1 is MNHNY, CDR2 SVGAGI, per germline (reference sequence). CDR3 length: 14 residues.

This clone has just a few counts. The chain uses TRBV6-1 and TRBJ2-7, with 12 bases aligning to TRBD2. In germline, CDR1 is MNHNS, CDR2 SASEGT. J lost 2 bases, V lost 6 bases, and 8 bases had no gene match. The CDR3 has 16 residues. In DNA, the CDR3 is TGTGCCAGCAGAGAACTACTAGCGGGGGGAACCTACGAGCAGTACTTC. Its translation is CASRELLAGGTYEQYF.

V and J are TRBV5-4 and TRBJ2-3; 9 nucleotides agree with TRBD2. The V segment lost 4 bases and the J segment 2 bases; nucleotides outside the gene matches: 8. CDR1 is SGHNT, CDR2 YYREEE, per germline (reference sequence). CDR3 length equals 16 residues. CDR3 DNA: TGTGCCAGCAGCCAAGATCGCGGGGGGGCCACAGATACGCAGTATTTT. Residues: CASSQDRGGATDTQYF.

This chain uses TRBV29-1 with TRBJ1-4; 8 nucleotides align to TRBD1. J lost 7 bases, V lost 5 bases, and 15 bases had no gene match. Germline V gene data show CDR1 as SQVTM and CDR2 as ANQGSEA. The CDR3 covers 16 residues. In nucleotides, the CDR3 is TGCAGCGTTCCTCTAAATCCAGGGGGCAATCGTGAAAAACTGTTTTTT. Translating it yields CSVPLNPGGNREKLFF.

The chain recombines TRBV27 with TRBJ2-7; weak D call: TRBD2 (6 bases). The CDR3 is 15 amino acids. CDR1 MNHEY and CDR2 SMNVEV come from the germline V gene (reference sequence). The V end lost 0 bases, the J end lost 4 bases, and 13 bases lay between the germline ends. In DNA form, the CDR3 reads TGTGCCAGCAGTTTATCGGGGGGATTACGTTACGAGCAGTACTTC. Its translation: CASSLSGGLRYEQYF.

This chain uses TRBV5-1 with TRBJ2-7, with 11 bases matching TRBD2. CDR1 is SGHRS and CDR2 is YFSETQ in the germline V gene. There are 14 residues in the CDR3. V lost 5 bases, J lost 3 bases, and 4 bases stayed unmatched. CDR3 coding DNA: TGCGCCAGCAGTTTGACTAGCGGGGTCTACGAGCAGTACTTC. Amino acid sequence: CASSLTSGVYEQYF.

J is TRBJ2-7 and V is TRBV7-9; TRBD1 might be the D (6 bases). CDR1 is SEHNR and CDR2 is FQNEAQ in the germline V gene (reference sequence). The CDR3 has 14 amino acids. V was cut by 1 base and J by 3 bases, with 10 bases left in between. DNA of the CDR3: TGTGCCAGCAGCTTAGAAGGACAGAGCTACGAGCAGTACTTC. Translated, it gives CASSLEGQSYEQYF.

This clone was picked up a small number of times. V gene TRBV4-3 combines with J gene TRBJ1-5, with 7 positions matching TRBD1. CDR1 LGHNA and CDR2 YSLEER come from the germline V gene. Germline trimming cut 0 bases from V and 4 bases from J; bases unmatched to any gene: 3. The CDR3 spans 15 residues. The CDR3 coding sequence is TGCGCCAGCAGCCAAGATGGGGACAGAAATCAGCCCCAGCATTTT. Its translation is CASSQDGDRNQPQHF.

The chain has TRBV5-1 and TRBJ1-1; no firm D call. This CDR3 is built from 14 residues. Trimming pared 2 bases from V and 4 bases from J, leaving 12 bases between. Germline lookup yields CDR1 SGHRS and CDR2 YFSETQ. CDR3 nucleotide sequence: TGCGCCAGCAGCTTTCGACATTACCGCACTGAAGCTTTCTTT. It yields the protein CASSFRHYRTEAFF.

This clone has only one observation. The chain employs TRBV19 and TRBJ2-3, with 14 bases identical to TRBD2. Germline V gives CDR1 LNHDA, CDR2 SQIVND (reference sequence). With V trimmed by 3 bases and J by 3 bases, 5 bases remained unmatched. The CDR3 totals 17 residues. The CDR3 coding sequence is TGTGCCAGTAGTATTCGGGGGACTAGCGGGAGAACAGATACGCAGTATTTT. It encodes CASSIRGTSGRTDTQYF.

The chain carries TRBV4-2 and TRBJ2-5; tentative D call: TRBD2 (5 bases). The V gene's germline CDR1 is LGHNA and CDR2 YNFKEQ. The CDR3 contains 14 residues. The V end was cut by 0 bases, the J end by 8 bases, with 13 bases between. DNA for the CDR3: TGTGCCAGCAGCCAAGAAGGGAGTCCGGCAACCCAGTACTTC. This translates into CASSQEGSPATQYF.

The chain employs TRBV19 and TRBJ2-1; 16 nucleotides match TRBD2. CDR3 length: 19 residues. J gave up 8 bases and V 6 bases, and 16 bases lay outside the gene matches. CDR1 and CDR2 from the germline V gene are LNHDA and SQIVND (reference sequence). CDR3 coding DNA: TGTGCCAGTAGAGCCCGCGGGACTAGCGGGAGGGTGGAGAGAGATGAGCAGTTCTTC. Amino acids: CASRARGTSGRVERDEQFF.

The chain uses TRBV19 and TRBJ2-7, with D perhaps TRBD1 (5 bases). Germline V gives CDR1 LNHDA, CDR2 SQIVND (reference sequence). The CDR3 length is 15 residues. V lost 3 bases and J lost 0, with 12 bases in between. The CDR3 protein is CASSIYRSSSYEQYF. The CDR3 nucleotides are TGTGCCAGTAGTATTTACAGGTCGAGCTCCTACGAGCAGTACTTC.

The chain links TRBV5-1 to TRBJ2-7, with D tentatively TRBD2 (7 bases). V lost 4 bases to trimming and J lost 3 bases, with 14 bases between them. Germline CDR1 reads SGHRS; CDR2 reads YFSETQ. CDR3 length: 14 residues. The CDR3 loop reads CASSIGGQSYEQYF. The CDR3 bases are TGCGCCAGCAGCATCGGGGGGCAAAGCTACGAGCAGTACTTC.

DNA of the CDR3: TGCAGCGCCCCAGTAGGGGTGGGAGAGACCCAGTACTTC. Encoded protein: CSAPVGVGETQYF. The genes are TRBV29-1 and TRBJ2-5; D perhaps matches TRBD1 (5 bases). Germline V lookup: CDR1 SQVTM, CDR2 ANQGSEA. Trimming left V 7 bases short and J 4 bases short, with 16 bases between. The CDR3 totals 13 residues. Together with reference TRBV29-1 and TRBJ2-5, the CDR3 gives the full variable domain: SAVISQKPSRDICQRGTSLTIQCQVDSQVTMMFWYRQQPGQSLTLIATANQGSEATYESGFVIDKFPISRPNLTFSTLTVSNMSPEDSSIYLCSAPVGVGETQYFGPGTRLLVL.

This clone was counted only a few times. The chain joins TRBV5-6 to TRBJ2-7; 9 bases map to TRBD2. Germline-derived CDR1 and CDR2 are SGHDT and YYEEEE. The CDR3 has 14 residues. V trimming: 2 bases; J trimming: 0 bases; junction bases outside the gene matches: 0. Here the CDR3 DNA reads TGTGCCAGCAGCTTAGCGGGAGGCTCCTACGAGCAGTACTTC. Protein: CASSLAGGSYEQYF. Together with reference TRBV5-6 and TRBJ2-7, the CDR3 gives the full variable domain: DAGVTQSPTHLIKTRGQQVTLRCSPKSGHDTVSWYQQALGQGPQFIFQYYEEEERQRGNFPDRFSGHQFPNYSSELNVNALLLGDSALYLCASSLAGGSYEQYFGPGTRLTVT.

V is TRBV30 and J is TRBJ2-7; D possibly corresponds to TRBD1 (5 bases). Trimming took 5 bases from V and 1 from J, leaving 15 bases between them. CDR1 and CDR2 from the germline V gene are GTSNPN and SVGIG (reference sequence). The CDR3 loop spans 14 amino acids. Here the CDR3 reads CAWARLRDSYEQYF. CDR3 sequence (DNA): TGTGCCTGGGCCCGTCTCAGGGATTCCTACGAGCAGTACTTC.